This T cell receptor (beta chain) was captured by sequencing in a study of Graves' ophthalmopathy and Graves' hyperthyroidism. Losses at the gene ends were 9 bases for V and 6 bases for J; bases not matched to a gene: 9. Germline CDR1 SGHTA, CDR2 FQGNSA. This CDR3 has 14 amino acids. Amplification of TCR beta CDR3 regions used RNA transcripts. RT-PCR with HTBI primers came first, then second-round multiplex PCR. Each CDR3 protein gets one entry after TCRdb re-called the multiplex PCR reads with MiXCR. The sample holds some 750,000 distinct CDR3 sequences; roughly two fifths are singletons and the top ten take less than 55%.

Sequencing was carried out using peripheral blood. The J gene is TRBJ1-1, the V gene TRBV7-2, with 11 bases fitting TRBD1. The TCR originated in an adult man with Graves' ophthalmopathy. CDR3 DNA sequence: TGTGCCAGTAGTACCGCGGGACAGGGGGCTGAAGCTTTCTTT. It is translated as CASSTAGQGAEAFF.